What follows is one T cell receptor (beta chain) and its context. Trimming stripped 0 bases from V and 1 base from J, with 7 bases between. Germline loops: CDR1 SGHRS, CDR2 YFSETQ. CDR3 length equals 14 residues. The sample is drawn from a study of blood T cell repertoires in COVID-19. On the study more broadly: Samples taken during acute and convalescent COVID-19 were collected in the United States, Italy and Spain. From T cells, B-cell-depleted T cells, or PBMCs came the material, which was cDNA or gDNA.

Enrolled through a virtual design, the participants were between 18 and 89 years of age and came from some 26 US areas. Participant-given clinical history determined each cohort assignment. Clones were read by immunoSEQ multiplex PCR, and TCRdb kept only the in-frame ones, dropping some. The repertoire consists of 200,000 to 250,000 clones, with 81% occurring once and the leading ten covering more than 8.5%. The chain has TRBV5-1 and TRBJ1-1, with a possible D match to TRBD1 (6 bases). The sample consisted of PBMCs or T cells enriched from blood (not recorded which). The origin of this receptor is a woman in her forties or fifties with acute COVID-19. The DNA of the CDR3 is TGCGCCAGCAGCTTGGGGGGGCAGAACACTGAAGCTTTCTTT. It yields the protein CASSLGGQNTEAFF. Combining the CDR3 with reference TRBV5-1 and TRBJ1-1 gives the whole variable domain KAGVTQTPRYLIKTRGQQVTLSCSPISGHRSVSWYQQTPGQGLQFLFEYFSETQRNKGNFPGRFSGRQFSNSRSEMNVSTLELGDSALYLCASSLGGQNTEAFFGQGTRLTVV.